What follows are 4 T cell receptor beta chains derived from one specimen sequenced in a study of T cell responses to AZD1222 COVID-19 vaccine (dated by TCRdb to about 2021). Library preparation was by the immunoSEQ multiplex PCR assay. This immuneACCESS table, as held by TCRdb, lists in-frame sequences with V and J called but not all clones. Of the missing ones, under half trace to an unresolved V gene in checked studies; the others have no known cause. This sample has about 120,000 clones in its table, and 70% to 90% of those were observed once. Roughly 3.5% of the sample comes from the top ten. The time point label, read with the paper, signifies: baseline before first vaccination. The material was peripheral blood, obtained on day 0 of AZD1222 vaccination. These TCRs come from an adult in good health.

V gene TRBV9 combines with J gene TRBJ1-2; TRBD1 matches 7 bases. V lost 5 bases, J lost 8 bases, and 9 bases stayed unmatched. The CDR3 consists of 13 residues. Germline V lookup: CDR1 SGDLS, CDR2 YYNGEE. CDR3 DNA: TGTGCCAGCAGGGACAGGTCTTCGGCGGGCTACACCTTC. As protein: CASRDRSSAGYTF. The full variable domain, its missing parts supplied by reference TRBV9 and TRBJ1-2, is DSGVTQTPKHLITATGQRVTLRCSPRSGDLSVYWYQQSLDQGLQFLIQYYNGEERAKGNILERFSAQQFPDLHSELNLSSLELGDSALYFCASRDRSSAGYTFGSGTRLTVV.

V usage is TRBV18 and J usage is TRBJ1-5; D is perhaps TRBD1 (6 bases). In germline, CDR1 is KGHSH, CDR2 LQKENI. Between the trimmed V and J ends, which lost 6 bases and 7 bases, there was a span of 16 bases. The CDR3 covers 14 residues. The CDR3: CASSPVPGAQPQHF. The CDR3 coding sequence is TGTGCCAGCTCCCCGGTCCCGGGGGCACAGCCCCAGCATTTT.

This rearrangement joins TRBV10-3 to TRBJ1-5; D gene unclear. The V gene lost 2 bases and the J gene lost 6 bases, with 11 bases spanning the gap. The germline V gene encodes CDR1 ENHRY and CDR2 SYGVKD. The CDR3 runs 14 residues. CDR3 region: CAISEMVVGQPQHF. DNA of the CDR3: TGTGCCATCAGTGAGATGGTGGTTGGTCAGCCCCAGCATTTT.

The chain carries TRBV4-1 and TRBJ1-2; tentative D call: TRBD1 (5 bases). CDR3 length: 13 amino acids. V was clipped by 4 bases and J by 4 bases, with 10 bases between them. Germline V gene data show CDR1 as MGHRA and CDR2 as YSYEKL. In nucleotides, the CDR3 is TGCGCCAGCAGCCTTGGGGGAAGCTATGGCTACACCTTC. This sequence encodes CASSLGGSYGYTF.